These 14 T cell receptor beta chains were all obtained from the same sample, sequenced in a study of shared clonotypes between healthy human individuals. Measured with immunoSEQ multiplex PCR; TCRdb has only the in-frame clones, and not every one. The sample lists around 500,000 clones; roughly 85% were seen once. Input material: PBMCs. The source is a woman between 40 and 50 years old in good health. Some clones in this sample may be carry-over from other donors' samples.

In nucleotides, the CDR3 is TGTGCCAGCAGCCCAGCCAAGCGGGAGGCCAATGAGCAGTTCTTC. The encoded protein is CASSPAKREANEQFF. The rearrangement uses TRBV7-9 and TRBJ2-1; 9 bases match TRBD2. The CDR3 runs 15 residues. CDR1 is SEHNR and CDR2 is FQNEAQ in the germline V gene (reference sequence). The J segment lost 6 bases and the V segment lost 5 bases, leaving 8 bases of the junction unmatched.

The chain couples TRBV5-8 to TRBJ1-2; the D is unclear. V dropped 4 bases and J dropped 1 base, with 8 bases sitting between them. Germline CDR1 SGHTS, CDR2 YDEGEE. The CDR3 covers 13 residues. The CDR3 coding sequence is TGTGCCAGCAGCATGAGGGTTAACTATGGCTACACCTTC. Protein sequence: CASSMRVNYGYTF.

The chain combines TRBV19 with TRBJ2-2, with D maybe TRBD2 (5 bases). The germline V and J ends were trimmed by 6 bases and 3 bases, with 14 bases remaining between them. Germline assignment: CDR1 LNHDA and CDR2 SQIVND (reference sequence). CDR3 length: 15 amino acids. Here the CDR3 DNA reads TGTGCCAGTAGCACGGGAATAAGGGACACCGGGGAGCTGTTTTTT. Encoded protein: CASSTGIRDTGELFF.

The chain combines TRBV7-6 with TRBJ2-7; TRBD2 agrees at 12 bases. With V trimmed by 5 bases and J by 5 bases, 10 bases remained unmatched. CDR1 is SGHVS and CDR2 is FNYEAQ in the germline V gene. CDR3 length: 16 amino acids. CDR3 residues: CASSKRLAGDLDEQYF. The CDR3 DNA follows: TGTGCCAGCAGCAAAAGACTAGCGGGAGATTTGGACGAGCAGTACTTC.

The chain links TRBV5-1 to TRBJ2-3, with D tentatively TRBD1 or TRBD2 (5 bases each). This CDR3 is 14 amino acids long. The V gene lost 5 bases and the J gene lost 6 bases, with 16 bases spanning the gap. Germline values: CDR1 SGHRS, CDR2 YFSETQ. The CDR3 loop reads CASRTLGVEDTQYF. CDR3 DNA sequence: TGCGCCAGCAGAACACTGGGGGTGGAGGATACGCAGTATTTT.

Concerning this clone itself: This could be a read error, since a much larger clone is one nucleotide away. The rearrangement joins TRBV7-2 to TRBJ2-3; 13 bases match TRBD2. From germline, CDR1 is SGHTA and CDR2 FQGNSA. Germline trimming cut 4 bases from V and 2 bases from J; bases unmatched to any gene: 3. The CDR3 sequence is 16 residues long. CDR3 DNA sequence: TGTGCCAGCAGCTCTGGACTAGCGGGAGCCACAGATACGCAGTATTTT. This sequence encodes CASSSGLAGATDTQYF. The full variable domain, completed using reference TRBV7-2 and TRBJ2-3, is GAGVSQSPSNKVTEKGKDVELRCDPISGHTALYWYRQSLGQGLEFLIYFQGNSAPDKSGLPSDRFSAERTGGSVSTLTIQRTQQEDSAVYLCASSSGLAGATDTQYFGPGTRLTVL.

This rearrangement joins TRBV30 to TRBJ2-7; 7 nucleotides match TRBD2. Germline V lookup: CDR1 GTSNPN, CDR2 SVGIG (reference sequence). This CDR3 comprises 12 residues. The J segment lost 4 bases and the V segment lost 8 bases, leaving 8 bases of the junction unmatched. The CDR3 protein is CASRGVGYEQYF. CDR3 nucleotides: TGTGCCAGCCGGGGGGTCGGGTACGAGCAGTACTTC.

J is TRBJ2-5 and V is TRBV18; 8 bases fit TRBD1. The CDR3 runs to 13 residues. The V and J ends lost 4 bases and 5 bases, in that order; junction bases with no gene match: 3. CDR1 and CDR2 from the germline V gene are KGHSH and LQKENI. CDR3 region: CASSLGTGETQYF. CDR3 in DNA: TGTGCCAGCTCACTTGGGACAGGCGAGACCCAGTACTTC.

The chain has TRBV7-2 and TRBJ2-1; 10 nucleotides line up with TRBD1. Trimming removed 4 bases from V and 8 bases from J; junction bases left unmatched: 5. Germline values: CDR1 SGHTA, CDR2 FQGNSA. CDR3 length: 14 amino acids. CDR3 loop: CASSWDRGTDEQFF. CDR3 nucleotide sequence: TGTGCCAGCAGCTGGGACAGGGGTACCGATGAGCAGTTCTTC.

This chain joins TRBV27 and TRBJ2-7; D might be TRBD1 (6 bases). Trimming took 1 base from V and 2 from J, leaving 12 bases between them. The germline V gene has CDR1 MNHEY and CDR2 SMNVEV (reference sequence). The CDR3 extends over 15 amino acids. CDR3 sequence reads: CASSLYGGTTYEQYF. In nucleotides, the CDR3 is TGTGCCAGCAGTTTATATGGGGGCACCACCTACGAGCAGTACTTC.

This clone appeared a few times. The J gene is TRBJ2-7, the V gene TRBV30, with 9 bases lining up with TRBD2. The CDR3 is 11 residues long. Germline V CDR1 and CDR2: GTSNPN, SVGIG (reference sequence). Unmatched junction bases numbered 7, after V lost 8 bases and J lost 8 bases. CDR3 coding DNA: TGTGCCGGCGGGCTAGCGGGAAAGCAGTACTTC. It specifies CAGGLAGKQYF.

The CDR3: CASSSRGQGNEQYF. CDR3 sequence (DNA): TGCGCCAGCAGCTCGAGGGGCCAGGGAAACGAGCAGTACTTC. This chain joins TRBV5-1 and TRBJ2-7; D assignment may be TRBD1 or TRBD2 (5 bases each). The CDR3 contains 14 residues. V was trimmed by 3 bases and J by 5 bases, leaving 15 bases between them. The germline gives CDR1 SGHRS, CDR2 YFSETQ. The variable domain in full, completed from reference TRBV5-1 and TRBJ2-7, reads KAGVTQTPRYLIKTRGQQVTLSCSPISGHRSVSWYQQTPGQGLQFLFEYFSETQRNKGNFPGRFSGRQFSNSRSEMNVSTLELGDSALYLCASSSRGQGNEQYFGPGTRLTVT.

This clone was seen a few times. The V and J genes are TRBV19 and TRBJ1-5; D remains unclear. Trimming stripped 0 bases from V and 5 bases from J, with 8 bases between. The CDR3 has 14 residues. In germline, CDR1 is LNHDA, CDR2 SQIVND (reference sequence). The CDR3 loop is CASSIEGIYQPQHF. The DNA of the CDR3 is TGTGCCAGTAGTATAGAGGGTATCTATCAGCCCCAGCATTTT.

CDR3 sequence (DNA): TGTGCCAGCAGCCACCCGGGCCCCGGAGAGTACAATGAGCAGTTCTTC. Protein: CASSHPGPGEYNEQFF. V usage is TRBV4-2 and J usage is TRBJ2-1; D unresolved. CDR3 length: 16 amino acids. The germline V and J ends were trimmed by 3 bases and 4 bases, with 16 bases remaining between them. Germline V gene data show CDR1 as LGHNA and CDR2 as YNFKEQ.